Listed below are T cell receptor beta chains from one sample, sequenced in a study of T cell changes during pregnancy in multiple sclerosis. The data were produced by immunoSEQ multiplex PCR, yet TCRdb's version contains in-frame clones alone and is incomplete. Of 35,000 or so clones in the sample, around 92% were seen once. Sequencing was performed on CD4+ T cells from peripheral blood mononuclear cells, taken after pregnancy. These receptors originate from a female donor with multiple sclerosis, enrolled in a pregnancy study. The CDR3 runs from the conserved cysteine through the conserved F or W. A D gene is named only where the DNA matches it firmly. Rows may omit the clone size; those that give it use once, few, many or a size class.

16,TRBJ2-2,TRBV5-1,.,.,CASSLAEGGNTGELFF,TGCGCCAGCAGCTTGGCCGAGGGTGGCAACACCGGGGAGCTGTTTTTT
17,TRBJ1-1,TRBV19,.,.,CASSPIDSRRNHRVTFF,TGTGCCAGTAGTCCCATCGATTCTCGTCGAAACCACAGAGTGACTTTCTTT
14,TRBJ2-2,TRBV7-2,.,.,CASSLFRGAGELFF,TGTGCCAGCAGCTTATTCAGGGGGGCCGGGGAGCTGTTTTTT
15,TRBJ1-4,TRBV7-2,.,.,CASRLTGSTNEKLFF,TGTGCCAGCAGGCTGACAGGTTCAACTAATGAAAAACTGTTTTTT
13,TRBJ1-1,TRBV5-1,once,TRBD1,CASSFQGAGEAFF,TGCGCCAGCAGCTTCCAGGGGGCTGGTGAAGCTTTCTTT
14,TRBJ2-7,TRBV6-1,.,TRBD1,CASSDTGQTYEQYF,TGTGCCAGCAGTGATACGGGACAGACCTACGAGCAGTACTTC
13,TRBJ1-1,TRBV5-1,once,.,CASSLGPGTEAFF,TGCGCCAGCAGCTTGGGTCCGGGCACTGAAGCTTTCTTT
16,TRBJ1-6,TRBV5-1,.,.,CASSLEAGGNNSPLHF,TGCGCCAGCAGCTTGGAAGCGGGTGGGAATAATTCACCCCTCCACTTT
15,TRBJ2-1,TRBV5-1,.,.,CASSQSGTNYNEQFF,TGCGCCAGCAGCCAGAGCGGGACAAACTACAATGAGCAGTTCTTC
11,TRBJ1-3,TRBV9,.,.,CASSVVIQGYF,TGTGCCAGCAGCGTAGTAATTCAGGGATATTTT
16,TRBJ2-7,TRBV5-1,.,TRBD2,CASSRGTSGNSYEQYF,TGCGCCAGCAGTCGTGGGACTAGCGGGAATTCCTACGAGCAGTACTTC
15,TRBJ1-6,TRBV28,.,TRBD1,CASSSLTGGPSPLHF,TGTGCCAGCAGTTCACTGACAGGGGGCCCTTCCCCCCTCCACTTT
15,TRBJ2-2,TRBV5-1,.,TRBD1,CASSLKGGSTGELFF,TGCGCCAGCAGCTTGAAAGGGGGCAGCACCGGGGAGCTGTTTTTT
15,TRBJ1-2,TRBV5-1,.,.,CASSPDGQGPYGYTF,TGCGCCAGCAGCCCGGATGGGCAGGGCCCCTATGGCTACACCTTC
13,TRBJ2-7,TRBV10-3,.,.,CAISPGSSYEQYF,TGTGCCATCAGTCCGGGGTCCTCCTACGAGCAGTACTTC
15,TRBJ2-3,TRBV29-1,.,.,CSAAASPSSTDTQYF,TGCAGCGCCGCGGCATCTCCGTCTAGCACAGATACGCAGTATTTT
15,TRBJ2-2,TRBV12-5,.,TRBD1,CASATGQGDTGELFF,TGTGCTAGTGCCACGGGACAGGGGGATACCGGGGAGCTGTTTTTT
17,TRBJ2-2,TRBV9,.,.,CASSAGPGGTFTGELFF,TGTGCCAGCAGCGCAGGTCCAGGGGGGACGTTCACCGGGGAGCTGTTTTTT
15,TRBJ1-6,TRBV30,.,.,CAWSAGRGLNSPLHF,TGTGCCTGGAGCGCAGGTAGGGGCTTGAATTCACCCCTCCACTTT
13,TRBJ2-2,TRBV29-1,.,TRBD1,CSGGTGGTGELFF,TGCAGCGGTGGGACAGGTGGGACCGGGGAGCTGTTTTTT
14,TRBJ1-5,TRBV7-2,.,.,CASSLDSSNQPQHF,TGTGCCAGCAGCTTAGACAGCAGCAATCAGCCCCAGCATTTT
13,TRBJ2-1,TRBV30,.,.,CAWSWQLEDEQFF,TGTGCCTGGAGCTGGCAACTTGAGGATGAGCAGTTCTTC
13,TRBJ2-1,TRBV2,.,TRBD1,CASGTGPYNEQFF,TGTGCCAGCGGGACAGGTCCATACAATGAGCAGTTCTTC
11,TRBJ2-3,TRBV20-1,.,TRBD1,CSANRGDTQYF,TGCAGTGCGAACAGGGGAGATACGCAGTATTTT